The entry below describes one T cell receptor beta chain. What antigen it recognizes has not been identified. No clone much larger than this one lies a single base away; base qualities are absent. The germline V gene yields MGHRA for CDR1 and YSYEKL for CDR2. The CDR3 contains 15 residues, cysteine and phenylalanine counted. Only the CDR3 region is kept as DNA, spanning 45 bases read in frame from base 1. The junction carries 17 bases between V and J, which are trimmed by 6 bases and 3 bases respectively. For repertoire sequencing, the TCR beta CDR3 regions were amplified from RNA transcripts. The first round was an RT-PCR using HTBI primers with the Qiagen OneStep RT-PCR kit, and this first round was followed by a second-round multiplex PCR, then size selection and purification. The libraries underwent paired-end sequencing with 100 bp reads on an Illumina HiSeq2000. The authors' pipeline ran thus. SOAPnuke was used to process the reads, throwing out any read that had adapters, had uncalled bases, had a mean Phred below 15, or lacked an exact constant-primer or identifier match. High-quality paired reads were merged with COPE v1.2.5. Each unique nucleotide sequence was defined as a clonotype, and clonotypes were aligned to IMGT TRB V, D and J references with MiTCR v1.1. The analysis was limited to V-J combinations with a frequency above 0.0001, which together covered roughly 99% of the repertoires. For each V-J combination, a TCR clonal expansion and chaos score was defined as the ratio of F50 clonal expansion to chaos observed in the TCRdist matrix. Welch's t-statistics and random forest were used to reduce the features to 13 V-J combinations, which were then used as input to a naive Bayes classifier. The similarity between thyroid and blood repertoires was quantified using the Morisita-Horn index. TCRdb reprocessing: public reads trimmed at Q25 with fastp, clones called with MiXCR, in-frame beta chains kept. Each record represents a unique CDR3 protein, reported with the most common genes and DNA among its rows. These V and J calls derive from TCRdb rather than the authors' analysis. Present in this sample are about 480,000 distinct CDR3 sequences, approximately 15% of which were seen just once. Jointly, the top ten make up 9.8% of the sample.

Ophthalmopathy patients had moderately to severely active disease, Clinical Activity Score of at least 3, NOSPECS grade of at least 4, and disease duration under 3 months. Patients were excluded if they had other autoimmune diseases, uncontrolled infections, pregnancy or lactation. Diagnosis was based on clinical symptoms, serum thyroxine, TRAb, thyroid ultrasound and orbital computed tomography. Using Ficoll-Paque density gradient centrifugation, PBMCs were isolated from 10 ml of fresh peripheral blood. Total RNA was extracted using Trizol reagent, and RNA quality was checked on an Agilent 2100 Bioanalyzer. This entry is derived from a study of Graves' ophthalmopathy and Graves' hyperthyroidism listed by TCRdb under 2018. Background on the whole study: Peripheral blood was collected before any treatment was given, at the time of initial diagnosis. The study used signatures of the TCR beta repertoire to tell Graves' ophthalmopathy apart from Graves' hyperthyroidism and to predict which patients would progress to ophthalmopathy. In total, around 130 blood samples were TCR-sequenced: some 43 ophthalmopathy, some 75 hyperthyroidism and about 17 hyperthyroidism-to-ophthalmopathy patients. To explore V-J signatures that distinguish ophthalmopathy from hyperthyroidism, a discovery set of about a hundred patients was enrolled, made up of around 40 with ophthalmopathy and roughly 55 with stable hyperthyroidism. The independent validation cohort included under 20 hyperthyroidism patients plus 17 patients who later progressed from hyperthyroidism to ophthalmopathy. In roughly 6 hyperthyroidism patients, T-cell repertoires of thyroid tissue and blood were compared. Once sampling was done, hyperthyroidism patients were given methimazole at a starting dose of 30 mg daily, while ophthalmopathy patients were given high-dose intravenous methylprednisolone. The 100 discovery patients were divided at random into training and test sets in a 7:3 ratio.

What the authors observed across the whole study: Sample size was not statistically predetermined, and group allocation was not concealed from the investigators. In validation, the model predicted ophthalmopathy progression with 70.59% sensitivity and 72.22% specificity; some 13 predicted patients were CT-confirmed with GO in a median of around 6 months. Most expanded thyroid clonotypes with a frequency above 0.001 also appeared in blood, which suggests that blood repertoires may reflect the immune response in the thyroid. In cross-validation, the 13-signature model distinguished ophthalmopathy from stable hyperthyroidism with around 90% sensitivity and around 84% specificity, while in the test set the corresponding values were about 79% and 69%.

Sequenced material: blood. The rearranged chain carries TRBV4-1 and TRBJ1-1; a tentative D call is TRBD1 (6 bases match). The sequence was obtained from a woman younger than 45 with Graves' ophthalmopathy. Donor details come from another sample of the same person, matched by shared clones. Read as DNA, the sequence is TGCGCCAGCAGTTTAGGGGGGCCGGGAGACACTGAAGCTTTCTTT. Its translation reads: CASSLGGPGDTEAFF.